This passage covers 32 T cell receptor beta chains from one sample sequenced in a study of blood T cell repertoires in COVID-19 (dated by TCRdb to the early 2020s). Receptor amplification or capture employed the immunoSEQ multiplex PCR assay. Held by TCRdb, this immuneACCESS table contains in-frame sequences only and omits some clones. Under half of the omission traces to an unresolved V gene where checked; the cause of the rest is unknown. The sample table records some 490,000 clones; around nine tenths of these occur just once. The ten most abundant clones make up 8% to 9.5% of the sample. The sequenced sample was PBMCs or T cells enriched from blood (not recorded which). The receptors originated from a woman aged 55-70 years who had recovered from COVID-19.

This rearrangement joins TRBV18 to TRBJ1-1; 7 bases match TRBD1. The CDR3 is 14 amino acids. Germline assignment: CDR1 KGHSH and CDR2 LQKENI. Trimming took 3 bases from V and 5 from J; bases not matched to a gene: 6. CDR3 sequence: CASSPTQGRTEAFF. CDR3 nucleotide sequence: TGTGCCAGCTCACCGACACAGGGGAGGACTGAAGCTTTCTTT.

The chain links TRBV25-1 to TRBJ1-2; 10 bases are shared with TRBD1. The CDR3 runs to 15 residues. CDR1 and CDR2 from the germline V gene are MGHDK and SYGVNS. With 3 bases clipped from V and 4 bases from J, the junction kept 5 bases outside the gene matches. Written as DNA, the CDR3 is TGTGCCAGCAGTGACGACAGGGGGCGCGTCTATGGCTACACCTTC. It codes for CASSDDRGRVYGYTF.

The chain is built from TRBV6-1 and TRBJ2-7; D perhaps matches TRBD1 (5 bases). Germline CDR1 reads MNHNS; CDR2 reads SASEGT. Trimming took off 3 bases at V and 6 bases at J, with 9 bases between the two ends. This CDR3 has 12 amino acids. CDR3 nucleotides: TGTGCCAGCAGTGACGAACAGGCCGAGCAGTACTTC. Protein: CASSDEQAEQYF.

The chain joins TRBV12-3 or TRBV12-4 to TRBJ2-7; 9 nucleotides agree with TRBD1. The CDR3 spans 13 residues. V dropped 5 bases and J dropped 6; count of bases not matched to a gene: 5. CDR3: CASSMDRGFEQYV. The CDR3 nucleotides are TGTGCCAGCAGTATGGACAGGGGATTCGAGCAGTACGTC.

CDR3 in DNA: TGTGCCAGCGCCACTTACAGGGCAGGGGCTCGGGAGCAGTACTTC. This sequence encodes CASATYRAGAREQYF. The chain joins TRBV28 to TRBJ2-7; tentative D call: TRBD1 (6 bases). The CDR3 sequence is 15 residues long. CDR1 and CDR2 from the germline V gene are MDHEN and SYDVKM. Trimming removed 8 bases from V and 7 bases from J, with 24 bases in between.

The genes are TRBV9 and TRBJ1-3; tentative D call: TRBD1 (6 bases). Deletions cut 0 bases from V and 2 bases from J, with 9 bases between. The CDR3 spans 15 residues. CDR1 and CDR2 from the germline V gene are SGDLS and YYNGEE. CDR3 sequence reads: CASSVGQVPGNTIYF. CDR3 in DNA: TGTGCCAGCAGCGTAGGACAGGTCCCTGGAAACACCATATATTTT.

This chain links TRBV5-5 with TRBJ1-2, with TRBD1 matching 9 bases. Looked up from germline, CDR1 is SGHKS and CDR2 is YYEKEE (reference sequence). J was trimmed by 6 bases and V by 4 bases; bases with no gene match: 7. The length of the CDR3 is 14 residues. The CDR3 reads CASSRRTGDHGYTF. The CDR3 DNA reads TGTGCCAGCAGCCGCAGGACAGGGGACCATGGCTACACCTTC.

The rearrangement joins TRBV15 to TRBJ2-6; the match to TRBD2 covers 7 bases. The germline CDR1 and CDR2 sequences are LNHNV and YYDKDF (reference sequence). V lost 3 bases to trimming and J lost 0 bases; unmatched junction nucleotides: 14. The CDR3 totals 20 residues. CDR3 DNA: TGTGCCACCAGCAGTTTGATCCTCGGACTAGGTAGCTCTGGGGCCAACGTCCTGACTTTC. Translated: CATSSLILGLGSSGANVLTF.

The chain is built from TRBV10-3 and TRBJ2-2, with D possibly TRBD1 on 6 matching bases. V lost 4 bases to trimming and J lost 3 bases, with 12 bases between them. The CDR3 runs 15 residues. CDR1 is ENHRY, CDR2 SYGVKD, per germline. Here the CDR3 DNA reads TGTGCCATCAGTGGGACAGCTGTGGACACCGGGGAGCTGTTTTTT. It specifies CAISGTAVDTGELFF.

V and J are TRBV2 and TRBJ2-1; 8 nucleotides agree with TRBD1. The CDR3 length is 15 residues. Germline CDR1 SNHLY, CDR2 FYNNEI. J was trimmed by 2 bases and V by 2 bases; bases with no gene match: 2. The CDR3 protein is CASSEQQGAYNEQFF. In DNA, the CDR3 is TGTGCCAGCAGTGAACAACAGGGGGCCTACAATGAGCAGTTCTTC.

The chain employs TRBV28 and TRBJ2-4; 10 bases agree with TRBD1. The CDR3 is 14 amino acids. Germline CDR1 MDHEN, CDR2 SYDVKM. Trimming cost V 2 bases and J 7 bases; bases outside gene matches: 2. The DNA for the CDR3 is TGTGCCAGCAGTTTAGGGACAGGGGACAACATTCAGTACTTC. Residues: CASSLGTGDNIQYF.

V gene TRBV28 combines with J gene TRBJ2-7; perhaps TRBD2 as D (5 bases). The CDR3 runs to 15 residues. The germline CDR1 and CDR2 sequences are MDHEN and SYDVKM. Trimming cost V 6 bases and J 6 bases, with 21 bases left between them. The CDR3 loop reads CASSPHIPSSPEQYV. CDR3 DNA sequence: TGTGCCAGCAGCCCACATATTCCGTCTAGCCCCGAGCAGTACGTC.

This clone was found once. V and J are TRBV7-6 and TRBJ1-5; D gene unclear. Germline V gene sequence: CDR1 SGHVS, CDR2 FNYEAQ. This CDR3 region has 15 residues. The ends were cut back, 5 bases at V and 6 bases at J, with 17 bases in the middle. The CDR3 coding sequence is TGTGCCAGCAGCGCTACCGGAGTGAGTGGTCAGCCCCAGCATTTT. Its translation is CASSATGVSGQPQHF.

V gene TRBV5-4 combines with J gene TRBJ1-3; maybe TRBD1 (6 bases). The CDR3 contains 15 residues. CDR1 is SGHNT, CDR2 YYREEE, per germline (reference sequence). The V end was cut by 4 bases, the J end by 4 bases, with 15 bases between. This CDR3 is CASSHPGGGGNTIYF. CDR3 in DNA: TGTGCCAGCAGCCATCCGGGGGGGGGCGGAAACACCATATATTTT.

V and J are TRBV11-3 and TRBJ1-1; 7 nucleotides match TRBD1. The CDR3 runs 15 residues. Looked up from germline, CDR1 is SGHNT and CDR2 is YENEEA. V lost 0 bases to trimming and J lost 4 bases; unmatched junction nucleotides: 5. Here the CDR3 reads CASSLDQGVSTEAFF. CDR3 in DNA: TGTGCCAGCAGCTTAGATCAGGGGGTTAGCACTGAAGCTTTCTTT.

This rearrangement joins TRBV5-6 to TRBJ1-1; D possibly corresponds to TRBD1 (6 bases). The germline V gene encodes CDR1 SGHDT and CDR2 YYEEEE. The CDR3 length is 15 residues. With 4 bases removed from V and 2 bases from J, the gap between germline ends came to 15 bases. CDR3 region: CASSLGGATNTEAFF. CDR3 nucleotide sequence: TGTGCCAGCAGCCTTGGGGGGGCAACAAACACTGAAGCTTTCTTT.

The CDR3 protein is CASTGQMNTEAFF. For the CDR3, the DNA is TGCGCCAGCACGGGACAGATGAACACTGAAGCTTTCTTT. The chain carries TRBV5-1 and TRBJ1-1; 7 bases line up with TRBD1. Germline V gene lookup returns CDR1 SGHRS and CDR2 YFSETQ. This CDR3 has 13 amino acids. The junction had 2 bases not matched to a gene; V was cut back by 6 bases and J by 0 bases.

The chain is built from TRBV16 and TRBJ2-3; D perhaps matches TRBD1 (6 bases). The germline V gene encodes CDR1 KGHSY and CDR2 FQNENV. Between the trimmed V and J ends, which lost 4 bases and 0 bases, there was a span of 8 bases. The CDR3 extends over 14 amino acids. The CDR3 spells CASSRTASTDTQYF. In DNA form, the CDR3 reads TGTGCCAGCAGCCGGACAGCTAGCACAGATACGCAGTATTTT. The full variable domain, its missing parts supplied by reference TRBV16 and TRBJ2-3, is GEEVAQTPKHLVRGEGQKAKLYCAPIKGHSYVFWYQQVLKNEFKFLISFQNENVFDETGMPKERFSAKCLPNSPCSLEIQATKLEDSAVYFCASSRTASTDTQYFGPGTRLTVL.

The V and J genes are TRBV5-1 and TRBJ1-1; D is unclear. From germline, CDR1 is SGHRS and CDR2 YFSETQ. There are 13 residues in the CDR3. The V end was cut by 4 bases, the J end by 2 bases, with 9 bases between. CDR3 residues: CASSRAVNTEAFF. The CDR3, as DNA: TGCGCCAGCAGCCGCGCGGTTAACACTGAAGCTTTCTTT. Complete variable domain (other parts from reference TRBV5-1 and TRBJ1-1): KAGVTQTPRYLIKTRGQQVTLSCSPISGHRSVSWYQQTPGQGLQFLFEYFSETQRNKGNFPGRFSGRQFSNSRSEMNVSTLELGDSALYLCASSRAVNTEAFFGQGTRLTVV.

The rearrangement links TRBV7-9 to TRBJ1-5; 9 positions match TRBD1. V dropped 6 bases and J dropped 5; count of bases not matched to a gene: 5. Germline CDR1 SEHNR, CDR2 FQNEAQ (reference sequence). The CDR3 sequence is 14 residues long. CDR3 DNA: TGTGCCAGCAGTAAAACAGGGGGCGATCAGCCCCAGCATTTT. Protein product: CASSKTGGDQPQHF.

This chain connects TRBV4-1 to TRBJ2-3; D gene unclear. CDR1 and CDR2 (germline): MGHRA, YSYEKL. V dropped 1 base and J dropped 9 bases, with 20 bases sitting between them. This CDR3 is 16 amino acids long. The CDR3 DNA follows: TGCGCCAGCAGCCAAGCGTCTCGCGCGCTACCGGAGACGCAGTATTTT. This translates into CASSQASRALPETQYF.

The genes are TRBV3-1 (or the pseudogene TRBV3-2) and TRBJ2-5; D unclear. CDR1 and CDR2 from the germline V gene are LGHDT and YNNKEL (reference sequence). V was shortened by 4 bases and J by 1 base, with 7 bases between the two germline ends. The CDR3 runs to 13 residues. The CDR3 reads CASSPNGQETQYF. The CDR3 DNA sequence: TGTGCCAGCAGCCCTAACGGCCAAGAGACCCAGTACTTC.

This clone showed up just once. The V gene is TRBV24-1, the J gene TRBJ2-5; 9 nucleotides agree with TRBD1. The germline CDR1 and CDR2 sequences are KGHDR and SFDVKD. This CDR3 has 15 residues. The trim removed 1 base at V and 5 bases at J, leaving 4 bases unmatched. The CDR3 coding sequence is TGTGCCACCAGTGATTTCGGACAGGGGAGGGAGACCCAGTACTTC. Residues: CATSDFGQGRETQYF.

The CDR3 protein is CPPPPGHLNSPLHF. The CDR3 DNA sequence: TGTCCCCCTCCGCCCGGACATCTAAATTCACCCCTCCACTTT. The chain recombines TRBV5-7 with TRBJ1-6; D might be TRBD1 (5 bases). TRBV5-7 is placed among ORFs of uncertain function. This CDR3 comprises 14 residues.

This chain uses TRBV5-1 with TRBJ2-1; D is undetermined. CDR1 SGHRS and CDR2 YFSETQ come from the germline V gene. Trimming took off 2 bases at V and 6 bases at J, with 12 bases between the two ends. This CDR3 is built from 14 residues. CDR3 in DNA: TGCGCCAGCAGCTTAAGACAATCGGCCAATGAGCAGTTCTTC. Its protein product is CASSLRQSANEQFF. The full variable domain, in which reference TRBV5-1 and TRBJ2-1 provide the parts outside the CDR3, is KAGVTQTPRYLIKTRGQQVTLSCSPISGHRSVSWYQQTPGQGLQFLFEYFSETQRNKGNFPGRFSGRQFSNSRSEMNVSTLELGDSALYLCASSLRQSANEQFFGPGTRLTVL.

Written as DNA, the CDR3 is TGTGCCAGCAGCCAAACCGGACAGGGATGGGATGAGCAGTTCTTC. Translating it yields CASSQTGQGWDEQFF. The chain links TRBV3-1 (or the pseudogene TRBV3-2) to TRBJ2-1, with 8 bases matching TRBD1. The CDR3 consists of 15 residues. The J segment lost 8 bases and the V segment lost 2 bases, leaving 8 bases of the junction unmatched. Germline V lookup: CDR1 LGHDT, CDR2 YNNKEL (reference sequence).

The V and J genes are TRBV7-8 and TRBJ2-3; 13 nucleotides align to TRBD2. After removal of 0 bases from V and 0 bases from J, the junction contained 0 bases not matched to a gene. Germline V CDR1 and CDR2: SGHVS, FQNEAQ. The CDR3 totals 17 residues. The CDR3 bases are TGTGCCAGCAGCTTAGCGGGACTAGCGGGGAGCACAGATACGCAGTATTTT. Its protein product is CASSLAGLAGSTDTQYF. Full variable domain (remainder filled in from reference TRBV7-8 and TRBJ2-3): GAGVSQSPRYKVAKRGQDVALRCDPISGHVSLFWYQQALGQGPEFLTYFQNEAQLDKSGLPSDRFFAERPEGSVSTLKIQRTQQEDSAVYLCASSLAGLAGSTDTQYFGPGTRLTVL.

This chain connects TRBV5-4 to TRBJ2-3; maybe TRBD2 (6 bases). CDR3 length equals 17 residues. Germline assignment: CDR1 SGHNT and CDR2 YYREEE (reference sequence). The V end was cut by 1 base, the J end by 3 bases, with 18 bases between. This CDR3 reads CASSLRGVAVRTDTQYF. CDR3 in DNA: TGTGCCAGCAGCTTGAGAGGGGTAGCGGTTCGAACAGATACGCAGTATTTT.

The chain is built from TRBV9 and TRBJ2-2; maybe TRBD2 (6 bases). The V gene lost 6 bases and the J gene lost 6 bases, with 18 bases spanning the gap. The CDR3 covers 15 residues. Germline CDR1 SGDLS, CDR2 YYNGEE. The CDR3 DNA is TGTGCCAGCAACCCCGTGGAGGGTCTTGCCGGGGAGCTGTTTTTT. Translated, it gives CASNPVEGLAGELFF.

A remark on this clone: One junction end does not reproduce the germline sequence, and a read error may be involved. The CDR3 reads CASSYSTAVPYF. The CDR3 DNA reads as TGTGCCAGCAGTTACTCGACAGCCGTTCCATACTTC. The rearrangement links TRBV6-2 or TRBV6-3 to TRBJ1-2; D possibly corresponds to TRBD1 (5 bases). Germline V gene data show CDR1 as MNHEY and CDR2 as SVGEGT. CDR3 length: 12 amino acids.

The chain has TRBV5-1 and TRBJ1-6, with 7 bases matching TRBD1. V shed 4 bases and J 3 bases; nucleotides not matched to a gene: 7. CDR3 length: 16 amino acids. Looked up from germline, CDR1 is SGHRS and CDR2 is YFSETQ. The CDR3 nucleotides are TGCGCCAGCAGCCCGGGACAGTCTTACTATAATTCACCCCTCCACTTT. Its translation: CASSPGQSYYNSPLHF.

The count of this clone is one. The chain is built from TRBV24-1 and TRBJ1-4, with 9 positions matching TRBD1. Germline CDR1 is KGHDR and CDR2 is SFDVKD. The J segment lost 6 bases and the V segment lost 3 bases, leaving 7 bases of the junction unmatched. The CDR3 has 16 amino acids. CDR3 residues: CATSDPRGQGDEKLFF. The DNA of the CDR3 is TGTGCCACCAGTGATCCCCGGGGACAGGGTGATGAAAAACTGTTTTTT.